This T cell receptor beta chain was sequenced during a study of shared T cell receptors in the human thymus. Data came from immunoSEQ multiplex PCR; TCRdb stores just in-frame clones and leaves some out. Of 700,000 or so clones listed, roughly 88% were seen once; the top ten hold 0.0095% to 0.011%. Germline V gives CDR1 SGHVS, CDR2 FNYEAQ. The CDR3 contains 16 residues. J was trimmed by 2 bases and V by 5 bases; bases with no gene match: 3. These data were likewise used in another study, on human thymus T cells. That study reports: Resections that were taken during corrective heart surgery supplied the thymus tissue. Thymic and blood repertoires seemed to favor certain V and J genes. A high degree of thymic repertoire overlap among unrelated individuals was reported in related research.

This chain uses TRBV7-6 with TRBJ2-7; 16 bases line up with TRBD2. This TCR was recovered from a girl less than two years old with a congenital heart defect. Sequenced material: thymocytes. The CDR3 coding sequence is TGTGCCAGCAGCAAGGGACTAGCGGGGGGGCCCTACGAGCAGTACTTC. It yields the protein CASSKGLAGGPYEQYF.